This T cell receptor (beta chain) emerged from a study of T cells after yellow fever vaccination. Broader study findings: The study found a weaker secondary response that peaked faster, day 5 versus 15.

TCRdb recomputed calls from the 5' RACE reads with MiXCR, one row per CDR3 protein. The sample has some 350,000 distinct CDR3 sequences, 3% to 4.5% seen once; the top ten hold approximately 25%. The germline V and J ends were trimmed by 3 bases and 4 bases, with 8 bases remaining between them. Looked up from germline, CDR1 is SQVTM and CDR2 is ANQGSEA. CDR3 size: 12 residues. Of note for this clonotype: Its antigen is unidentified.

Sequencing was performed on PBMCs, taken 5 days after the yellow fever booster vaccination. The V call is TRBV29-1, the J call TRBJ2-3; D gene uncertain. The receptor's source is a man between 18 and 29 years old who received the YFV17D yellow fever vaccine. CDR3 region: CSVEGNSDTQYF. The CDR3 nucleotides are TGCAGCGTTGAGGGGAATTCAGATACGCAGTATTTT.